This entry lists 2 T cell receptor beta chains sequenced from one sample in a study of OX40 agonist ivuxolimab in advanced cancers. The method was immunoSEQ multiplex PCR; TCRdb's version includes in-frame clones alone and lacks a portion of them. The sample includes some 55,000 clones, about nine tenths of them seen just once. The specimen comprised CD4+ or CD8+ T cells sorted from blood, sampled in a trial of the OX40 agonist ivuxolimab. Every receptor here comes from an adult with an advanced solid tumor such as melanoma, head and neck, liver or kidney cancer.

V gene TRBV4-1 combines with J gene TRBJ1-4, with D possibly being TRBD1 (5 bases). Trimming shortened V by 0 bases and J by 9 bases, and 17 bases separated the two germline ends. CDR3 size: 16 residues. The germline gives CDR1 MGHRA, CDR2 YSYEKL. The CDR3 here is CASSQDENRPFQKLFF. The CDR3 nucleotides read TGCGCCAGCAGCCAAGATGAGAACAGGCCCTTCCAAAAACTGTTTTTT.

The chain combines TRBV5-8 with TRBJ2-5; D is perhaps TRBD2 (6 bases). Between the trimmed V and J ends, which lost 2 bases and 5 bases, there was a span of 10 bases. This CDR3 has 13 residues. The germline V gene encodes CDR1 SGHTS and CDR2 YDEGEE. The CDR3 DNA reads TGTGCCAGCAGCTTCGGAGGGGATGAGACCCAGTACTTC. It specifies CASSFGGDETQYF.